This T cell receptor beta chain came from a study of cytomegalovirus exposure and HLA in healthy donors. Study results and caveats: Previous analysis showed most TCR beta V segments were productive about 87% or about 30% of the time. Analysis performed later found 16,951 TCR beta sequences associated with HLA alleles at 0.05 false discovery rate. Among the most significant clusters, several appeared linked to common viral pathogens in a later analysis.

V was cut by 1 base and J by 4 bases, with 5 bases left in between. Looked up from germline, CDR1 is SGHVS and CDR2 is FNYEAQ. The CDR3 totals 12 residues. PCR primers comprised 60 Vbeta and 13 Jbeta primers. Original analysis: Later, tens of millions of unique TCR beta chains were counted in an analysis, and about 12 million of them were shared. Generated by immunoSEQ multiplex PCR, the TCRdb table keeps only in-frame clones and is missing some. V, J and clone size derive from that table, while D and trimming were established from the DNA sequence. Of 210,000 or so clones detected, around 80% appear once; the ten largest clones hold around 0.45%. This clone came up once. Its antigen is not known.

What was sequenced was PBMCs. The gene calls are TRBV7-6 and TRBJ2-7; D uncertain. This sequence was found in a boy aged 5-17 years in good health and CMV-seronegative. This chain's CDR3 is CASSLDPYEQYF. The CDR3 DNA reads TGTGCCAGCAGCTTAGATCCATACGAGCAGTACTTC.